This is a list of T cell receptor beta chains from one sample in a study of shared clonotypes between healthy human individuals. The assay was immunoSEQ multiplex PCR, and TCRdb's table has in-frame clones only and misses some. The sample lists almost 700,000 clones; under 95% were seen once. The sequencing sample was made of naive CD8+ T cells sorted from blood. The receptors were gathered from a man aged 25 to 45 in good health. The CDR3 runs from the conserved cysteine through the conserved F or W. Fields, in order: V gene, D gene, J gene, clone size, CDR3 length, CDR3 protein, CDR3 DNA. A D gene is named only where the DNA matches it firmly. The size entry is marked missing in some rows and otherwise reads once, few, many or a size class.

TRBV5-4,TRBD2,TRBJ2-3,-,17,CASSLRGLAGVDDTQYF,TGTGCCAGCAGCTTGAGGGGACTAGCGGGAGTTGACGATACGCAGTATTTT
TRBV7-2,-,TRBJ2-1,-,16,CASSAGLASSYNEQFF,TGTGCCAGCAGCGCCGGCCTAGCGAGCTCCTACAATGAGCAGTTCTTC
TRBV29-1,TRBD2,TRBJ2-3,once,17,CSVEDGATSGRTDTQYF,TGCAGCGTTGAAGATGGGGCGACTAGCGGGAGGACAGATACGCAGTATTTT
TRBV5-4,TRBD1,TRBJ1-1,-,15,CASTNIGQENTEAFF,TGTGCCAGCACCAATATAGGACAGGAGAACACTGAAGCTTTCTTT
TRBV5-1,-,TRBJ2-7,-,14,CASSLLEMGGEQYF,TGCGCCAGCAGCCTACTAGAGATGGGTGGCGAGCAGTACTTC
TRBV19,-,TRBJ2-3,-,15,CASSHRREGTDTQYF,TGTGCCAGTAGTCATCGGCGGGAAGGCACAGATACGCAGTATTTT
TRBV18,-,TRBJ2-6,-,15,CASSGLDSGANVLTF,TGTGCCAGCTCGGGTCTTGACTCTGGGGCCAACGTCCTGACTTTC
TRBV5-4,TRBD1,TRBJ1-4,-,15,CASSLVGTGNEKLFF,TGTGCCAGCAGCTTGGTTGGGACAGGGAACGAAAAACTGTTTTTT
TRBV7-9,-,TRBJ2-2,-,14,CASSSPLSSGELFF,TGTGCCAGCAGCTCCCCTCTCAGTAGCGGGGAGCTGTTTTTT
TRBV27,TRBD2,TRBJ2-5,-,15,CASRRGLANFGTQYF,TGTGCCAGCAGGCGAGGACTAGCCAATTTCGGGACCCAGTACTTC
TRBV6-5,-,TRBJ2-1,-,13,CASSYSLNNEQFF,TGTGCCAGCAGTTACTCGTTGAACAATGAGCAGTTCTTC
TRBV27,-,TRBJ1-5,-,13,CASSFSQNQPQHF,TGTGCCAGCAGTTTTTCCCAAAATCAGCCCCAGCATTTT
TRBV2,-,TRBJ1-1,-,15,CASSEFARMNTEAFF,TGTGCCAGCAGTGAGTTCGCCCGGATGAACACTGAAGCTTTCTTT
TRBV9,TRBD2,TRBJ2-1,-,15,CASSEAGGTFHEQFF,TGTGCCAGCAGTGAAGCGGGAGGGACTTTCCATGAGCAGTTCTTC
TRBV27,-,TRBJ2-7,-,11,CASSLSYEQYF,TGTGCCAGCAGCCTTTCCTACGAGCAGTACTTC
TRBV7-9,-,TRBJ2-1,-,16,CASSLAYGETYNEQFF,TGTGCCAGCAGCTTAGCGTACGGGGAAACGTACAATGAGCAGTTCTTC
TRBV7-6,TRBD2,TRBJ2-7,-,16,CASSRGGTGSSYEQYF,TGTGCCAGCAGCCGGGGGGGAACAGGGTCGTCCTACGAGCAGTACTTC
TRBV27,-,TRBJ2-1,-,15,CASSDEDGIYNEQFF,TGTGCCAGCAGTGACGAGGATGGGATATACAATGAGCAGTTCTTC
TRBV29-1,TRBD2,TRBJ2-2,once,13,CSVALAITGELFF,TGCAGCGTTGCACTAGCGATCACCGGGGAGCTGTTTTTT
TRBV7-9,TRBD1,TRBJ2-5,-,17,CASSTWTGGELGETQYF,TGTGCCAGCAGCACGTGGACAGGGGGCGAGTTAGGGGAGACCCAGTACTTC
TRBV11-1,-,TRBJ2-7,-,17,CASSLSSHRDTHYEQYF,TGTGCCAGCAGCTTATCATCCCACCGGGACACACACTACGAGCAGTACTTC
TRBV19,-,TRBJ2-1,-,14,CASSISPGVGEQFF,TGTGCCAGTAGTATCAGCCCAGGGGTGGGTGAGCAGTTCTTC
TRBV15,-,TRBJ2-3,-,15,CATSTGGRATDTQYF,TGTGCCACCAGCACCGGGGGGCGCGCGACAGATACGCAGTATTTT
TRBV5-4,-,TRBJ2-5,-,14,CASSLEPLRGTQYF,TGTGCCAGCAGCTTGGAGCCGCTACGAGGGACCCAGTACTTC
TRBV27,-,TRBJ1-2,-,13,CASSLGLDYGYTF,TGTGCCAGCAGTTTAGGGCTTGACTATGGCTACACCTTC
TRBV5-1,-,TRBJ2-4,-,14,CASRNSLAKNIQYF,TGCGCCAGCAGGAACAGCTTAGCCAAAAACATTCAGTACTTC
TRBV11-2,TRBD2,TRBJ2-1,-,19,CASSLRLAGGHQSYNEQFF,TGTGCCAGCAGCCTTCGACTAGCGGGAGGGCATCAGTCCTACAATGAGCAGTTCTTC
TRBV2,-,TRBJ2-3,-,14,CASSEAASTDTQYF,TGTGCCAGCAGTGAGGCGGCTAGCACAGATACGCAGTATTTT
TRBV9,TRBD1,TRBJ2-1,-,15,CASSSRGSAYNEQFF,TGTGCCAGCAGCTCCAGGGGGAGCGCCTACAATGAGCAGTTCTTC
TRBV4-3,TRBD2,TRBJ2-3,-,18,CASSQEGVGLASTDTQYF,TGCGCCAGCAGCCAAGAGGGGGTGGGACTAGCGTCCACAGATACGCAGTATTTT
TRBV5-8,-,TRBJ2-7,-,17,CASSGTDTGTAFYEQYF,TGTGCCAGCAGCGGGACTGATACCGGGACAGCATTCTACGAGCAGTACTTC
TRBV4-3,-,TRBJ2-2,-,16,CASSHGGSYDTGELFF,TGCGCCAGCAGCCATGGGGGTAGCTATGACACCGGGGAGCTGTTTTTT
TRBV28,TRBD1,TRBJ2-7,-,16,CASSLSRDRGTYEQYF,TGTGCCAGCAGTTTATCAAGGGACAGGGGTACCTACGAGCAGTACTTC
TRBV7-6,-,TRBJ2-1,few,11,CASSFYNEQFF,TGTGCCAGCAGCTTTTACAATGAGCAGTTCTTC
TRBV6-6,-,TRBJ2-7,-,12,CASSNHGYEQYF,TGTGCCAGCAGCAATCACGGCTACGAGCAGTACTTC
TRBV29-1,TRBD1,TRBJ2-1,-,12,CSVSQGANEQFF,TGCAGCGTTTCACAGGGGGCTAATGAGCAGTTCTTC
TRBV14,TRBD1,TRBJ1-2,-,16,CASSQDPGQDYIGYTF,TGTGCCAGCAGCCAAGACCCGGGACAGGACTATATTGGCTACACCTTC
TRBV28,TRBD2,TRBJ2-1,-,15,CASSLTLLAGVEQFF,TGTGCCAGCAGTTTGACACTACTAGCGGGAGTTGAGCAGTTCTTC
TRBV27,-,TRBJ2-7,-,13,CASSLRRVYEQYF,TGTGCCAGCAGTTTGAGACGGGTCTACGAGCAGTACTTC
TRBV2,-,TRBJ1-2,-,12,CASPWGVYGYTF,TGTGCCAGCCCTTGGGGAGTCTATGGCTACACCTTC
TRBV28,-,TRBJ1-1,-,15,CASSFSGERNTEAFF,TGTGCCAGCAGTTTCTCGGGCGAGAGGAACACTGAAGCTTTCTTT
TRBV2,TRBD2,TRBJ2-1,-,13,CASSEGSGASQFF,TGTGCCAGCAGTGAAGGTAGCGGGGCTTCCCAGTTCTTC
TRBV28,-,TRBJ2-7,-,13,CASRQGRPYEQYF,TGTGCCAGCAGACAGGGCCGCCCCTACGAGCAGTACTTC
TRBV7-9,-,TRBJ2-3,-,13,CASRAGAEDTQYF,TGTGCCAGCAGGGCAGGGGCCGAAGATACGCAGTATTTT
TRBV18,-,TRBJ2-7,few,13,CASSPGQPYEQYF,TGTGCCAGCTCCCCGGGACAACCCTACGAGCAGTACTTC
TRBV4-1,-,TRBJ1-3,-,14,CASSLVALLGDLYF,TGCGCCAGCAGCCTGGTAGCCCTTCTTGGGGACTTATATTTT
TRBV7-2,TRBD2,TRBJ2-1,once,16,CASSLNPGLGNNEQFF,TGTGCCAGCAGCTTGAATCCGGGACTAGGAAACAATGAGCAGTTCTTC
TRBV28,TRBD2,TRBJ2-3,-,18,CASSLISTSGASTDTQYF,TGTGCCAGCAGTTTAATATCGACTAGCGGAGCAAGCACAGATACGCAGTATTTT
TRBV11-2,-,TRBJ2-7,-,16,CASRPGGQTDSYEQYF,TGTGCCAGCAGGCCAGGGGGGCAAACAGACTCCTACGAGCAGTACTTC
TRBV4-3,TRBD1,TRBJ2-7,once,16,CASSQVWDRGHDEQYF,TGCGCCAGCAGCCAAGTATGGGACAGGGGGCACGACGAGCAGTACTTC
TRBV12-2,-,TRBJ2-5,-,14,CASRLTREQETQYF,TGTGCAAGTCGCTTGACTAGGGAACAAGAGACCCAGTACTTC